This TCR beta chain was obtained from a study of T cells in Graves' hyperthyroidism and ophthalmopathy (dated by TCRdb to between 2018 and 2021). General notes on the study: Peripheral blood was collected at initial diagnosis, before any treatment. A discovery cohort of fewer than 110 patients, 43 with Graves' ophthalmopathy and more than 55 with stable Graves' hyperthyroidism, was used to find distinguishing TCR V-J signatures. Prospective prediction of ophthalmopathy was tested in an independent validation cohort consisting of roughly 20 hyperthyroidism patients and some 17 patients who later progressed to ophthalmopathy. The 75 to 100 discovery patients were randomly split 7:3 into training and test sets. The study also compared thyroid tissue and blood T-cell repertoires from five or six Graves' hyperthyroidism patients. Once sampling was done, hyperthyroidism patients were given methimazole at a starting dose of 30 mg daily, whereas ophthalmopathy patients were given high-dose intravenous methylprednisolone. The paper reports TCR Vbeta CDR3 sequencing of approximately 130 peripheral blood samples: 40 to 45 ophthalmopathy, about 75 hyperthyroidism and around 17 progressor patients. Results the study describes overall, beyond this receptor: During validation, the model predicted progression to ophthalmopathy a median of roughly six months ahead of onset, with around 71% sensitivity and roughly 72% specificity. Ophthalmopathy was separated from stable hyperthyroidism by a 13 V-J signature model, with approximately 90% sensitivity and approximately 84% specificity obtained in cross-validation and 80%/75% obtained in testing. No statistical method was used to set the sample size in advance, and investigators knew the group allocation. Most expanded thyroid clonotypes (frequency above 0.001) were also found in blood, which suggests that blood repertoires may mirror thyroid immune responses.

Via the germline V gene (reference sequence), CDR1 is SEHNR and CDR2 FQNEAQ. The CDR3 contains 12 residues, cysteine and phenylalanine counted. Only the CDR3 DNA stays, 36 bases, in frame from base 1. V and J lose 3 bases and 5 bases, and a span of 7 bases separates them. TCR beta CDR3 regions were amplified from RNA transcripts. For the first round of RT-PCR on the TCR CDR3, the HTBI primer set was used together with the Qiagen OneStep RT-PCR kit. Libraries were constructed in a second round of multiplex PCR, after which size selection and purification were carried out. The libraries were sequenced on an Illumina HiSeq2000 using paired-end 100 bp reads. Under the source paper's analysis protocol: SOAPnuke was used to process the raw data, with reads discarded if the reads contained adapters or uncalled bases, had a mean Phred below 15, or lacked an exact constant-primer or identifier match. High-quality paired reads were merged using COPE v1.2.5, and each unique nucleotide sequence was defined as a clonotype. MiTCR v1.1 was used to align the clonotypes against IMGT TRBV, TRBD and TRBJ reference segments. The analysis included only V-J combinations with a frequency above 0.0001, which together covered 99% to 99.2% of the repertoires. A TCS score was defined as the ratio of F50 (clonal expansion) to E x V (chaos), with BLOSUM62-based TCRdist applied between CDR3 peptides within each V-J. Welch's t-statistics and random forest reduced 500 to 650 V-J features to roughly 13, which were used in a naive Bayes classifier (R e1071). The public reads were reprocessed in TCRdb via fastp at Q25 and MiXCR, keeping in-frame beta chains. CDR3 protein sequences are deduplicated, and each keeps its most common genes and DNA. The V and J calls and clone size are TCRdb's, not the authors'. The sample table lists around 500,000 distinct CDR3 sequences, approximately 14% of them with a count of one. Clones ranked in the top ten supply around 14% of the sample.

Stable Graves' hyperthyroidism was defined as no progression to ophthalmopathy during 18 months of follow-up. Hyperthyroidism patients were newly diagnosed, with disease duration under 2 months, and aged 18 to 65 years. Patients with uncontrolled infections, other autoimmune diseases, pregnancy or lactation were excluded. Diagnoses were based on clinical symptoms, serum thyroxine and TRAb, thyroid ultrasound and orbital computed tomography. Ficoll-Paque density gradient centrifugation was used to isolate PBMCs from about 9.4 ml of fresh peripheral blood. Total RNA was extracted using Trizol reagent, and RNA quality was assessed on an Agilent 2100 Bioanalyzer. This clonotype came up many times. What this receptor recognizes is not known. No base quality values were provided; no much bigger clone lies one nucleotide off.

Sequenced material: blood. The sequence derives from a woman in her 40s with Graves' hyperthyroidism. Rearrangement joined TRBV7-9 to TRBJ2-5; no confident D gene assignment can be made. The CDR3 protein is CASSFSSETQYF. The DNA sequence reads TGTGCCAGCAGCTTTTCGTCGGAGACCCAGTACTTC.